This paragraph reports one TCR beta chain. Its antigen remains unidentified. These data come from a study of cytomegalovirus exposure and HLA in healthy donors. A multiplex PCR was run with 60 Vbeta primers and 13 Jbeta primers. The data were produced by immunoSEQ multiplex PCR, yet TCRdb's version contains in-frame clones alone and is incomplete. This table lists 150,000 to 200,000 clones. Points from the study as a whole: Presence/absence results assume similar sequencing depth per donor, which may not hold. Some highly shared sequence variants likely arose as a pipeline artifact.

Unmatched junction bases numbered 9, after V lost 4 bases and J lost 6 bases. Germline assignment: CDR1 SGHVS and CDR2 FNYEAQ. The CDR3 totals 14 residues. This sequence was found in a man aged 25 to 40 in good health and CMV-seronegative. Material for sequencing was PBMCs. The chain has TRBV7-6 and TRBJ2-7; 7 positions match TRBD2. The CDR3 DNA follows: TGTGCCAGCAGCTCTCTGGCGGGAGCGTCCGAGCAGTACTTC. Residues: CASSSLAGASEQYF.